Each of the 14 T cell receptor beta chains below was sequenced from the same sample in a study of regulatory T cells in long-lasting Graves disease. Time point reported: newly diagnosed GD, antithyroid drugs for less than 3 months. TCR sequences were obtained from RNA taken from PBMCs. Construction of TCR beta libraries relied on iRepertoire HTBI primers and on Arm-PCR targeting CDR3 regions. TCRdb analysed the multiplex PCR reads with MiXCR anew, one entry per CDR3 protein. Of approximately 300,000 distinct CDR3 sequences listed, 15% to 20% are singletons. This material consisted of peripheral blood mononuclear cells (PBMCs), taken at new diagnosis, from a patient treated with antithyroid drugs. The receptors here all came from a female donor with Graves disease.

CDR3 residues: CASSPKLGLENEQYF. The CDR3 bases are TGTGCCAGCAGCCCCAAACTGGGACTAGAGAACGAGCAGTACTTC. This sequence joins TRBV11-2 and TRBJ2-7; 8 positions match TRBD2. V gave up 5 bases and J gave up 5 bases; unmatched junction bases: 11. CDR1 and CDR2 from the germline V gene are SGHAT and FQNNGV. CDR3 length: 15 residues.

This clonotype was counted at least ten times. The rearrangement links TRBV7-2 to TRBJ1-6; D is undetermined. V gave up 4 bases and J gave up 10 bases, with 11 bases separating them. This CDR3 has 13 residues. Looked up from germline, CDR1 is SGHTA and CDR2 is FQGNSA. The CDR3 loop reads CASSSRTTSPLHF. The DNA of the CDR3 is TGTGCCAGCAGCTCTCGGACTACATCACCCCTCCACTTT.

This clonotype was counted ten times or more. The chain has TRBV20-1 and TRBJ2-3, with a possible D match to TRBD2 (5 bases). The V gene's germline CDR1 is DFQATT and CDR2 SNEGSKA (reference sequence). V was cut by 1 base and J by 1 base, with 12 bases left in between. The CDR3 totals 15 residues. The CDR3, as DNA: TGCAGTGCTAGAGCGGCAACCGGGGGCACAGATACGCAGTATTTT. Its translation: CSARAATGGTDTQYF.

The rearrangement links TRBV7-2 to TRBJ2-3; 9 bases match TRBD2. V trimming: 7 bases; J trimming: 6 bases; junction bases outside the gene matches: 11. The V gene's germline CDR1 is SGHTA and CDR2 FQGNSA. This CDR3 is 15 amino acids long. CDR3 sequence (DNA): TGTGCCAGCACCATAACCGGGACTAGCCCGGATACGCAGTATTTT. Translating it yields CASTITGTSPDTQYF.

This clonotype came up many times. The genes are TRBV27 and TRBJ2-1, with TRBD1 matching over 8 bases. J lost 0 bases, V lost 6 bases, and 13 bases had no gene match. The CDR3 totals 18 residues. Germline V CDR1 and CDR2: MNHEY, SMNVEV (reference sequence). CDR3 amino acids: CASSPTGGWYNSYNEQFF. The CDR3, as DNA: TGTGCCAGCAGCCCCACAGGGGGGTGGTATAACTCCTACAATGAGCAGTTCTTC.

To note about this clonotype: Only one base separates this from a far larger clonotype, so it likely reflects a read error. J is TRBJ1-2 and V is TRBV28, with D tentatively TRBD1 (5 bases). Germline CDR1 MDHEN, CDR2 SYDVKM. The CDR3 consists of 15 residues. CDR3 DNA: TGTGCCAGCAGTTACTTCGGGGGAGAAAACTATAGCTACACCTTC. Amino acid sequence: CASSYFGGENYSYTF.

About this clonotype itself: A read error is the likely source, as a far larger clone sits one nucleotide away. The V and J genes are TRBV5-6 and TRBJ2-1; 14 bases are shared with TRBD2. Germline V CDR1 and CDR2: SGHDT, YYEEEE. This CDR3 spans 16 amino acids. Unmatched junction bases numbered 10, after V lost 9 bases and J lost 5 bases. CDR3 DNA sequence: TGTGCCACCAGTGACCCGACTAGCGGGAGGGACAATGAGCAGTTCTTC. It encodes CATSDPTSGRDNEQFF.

This clonotype showed up many times. The CDR3 reads CASSQDKGASTGELFF. The CDR3 region has the DNA TGCGCCAGCAGCCAAGATAAGGGTGCGAGCACCGGGGAGCTGTTTTTT. The chain recombines TRBV4-1 with TRBJ2-2; D gene ambiguous. The germline V gene has CDR1 MGHRA and CDR2 YSYEKL. V lost 0 bases to trimming and J lost 4 bases, with 12 bases between them. This CDR3 is 16 amino acids long.

This chain joins TRBV19 and TRBJ1-2, with D uncertain. The CDR3 has 12 residues. Germline loops: CDR1 LNHDA, CDR2 SQIVND (reference sequence). The ends were cut back, 1 base at V and 8 bases at J, with 8 bases in the middle. The CDR3 region is CASSIGLRGYTF. CDR3 nucleotide sequence: TGTGCCAGTAGTATAGGCCTCAGGGGCTACACCTTC.

J is TRBJ1-1 and V is TRBV6-1, with 8 bases that match TRBD1. Germline values: CDR1 MNHNS, CDR2 SASEGT. This CDR3 has 15 residues. V shed 5 bases and J 1 base; nucleotides not matched to a gene: 6. CDR3 DNA: TGTGCCAGCAGTAGGCCGGGACAGGCGAACACTGAAGCTTTCTTT. Its protein product is CASSRPGQANTEAFF.

This clonotype was seen ten or more times. The gene calls are TRBV27 and TRBJ1-4; 7 bases align to TRBD1. The germline V gene encodes CDR1 MNHEY and CDR2 SMNVEV (reference sequence). V lost 3 bases and J lost 2; bases outside the gene matches: 6. The CDR3 has 16 residues. The CDR3 bases are TGTGCCAGCAGTTTGGATCGGGGACAGACTAATGAAAAACTGTTTTTT. Its translation is CASSLDRGQTNEKLFF.

This clonotype was observed many times. V usage is TRBV19 and J usage is TRBJ1-1; D is ambiguous. The CDR3 is 15 residues long. Deletions cut 3 bases from V and 1 base from J, with 12 bases between. The V gene's germline CDR1 is LNHDA and CDR2 SQIVND (reference sequence). CDR3 DNA sequence: TGTGCCAGTAGTATTAGCGGCGCAGGGAACACTGAAGCTTTCTTT. As protein: CASSISGAGNTEAFF.

This clonotype was seen repeatedly, ten times or more. This rearrangement joins TRBV28 to TRBJ2-2; unclear D gene. Germline loops: CDR1 MDHEN, CDR2 SYDVKM. CDR3 length: 13 amino acids. The V end lost 7 bases, the J end lost 5 bases, and 11 bases lay between the germline ends. CDR3 protein: CASINPSTGELFF. The CDR3 DNA is TGTGCCAGCATCAACCCGTCGACCGGGGAGCTGTTTTTT.

This clonotype was seen a few times. This clone may be a read error of a much larger clone one base away. The gene calls are TRBV27 and TRBJ2-7, with TRBD2 matching 15 bases. V gave up 6 bases and J gave up 4 bases; unmatched junction bases: 1. Germline CDR1 is MNHEY and CDR2 is SMNVEV (reference sequence). The CDR3 length is 14 residues. The CDR3: CASRGTSGRYEQYF. CDR3 sequence (DNA): TGTGCCAGCAGAGGGACTAGCGGGAGGTACGAGCAGTACTTC.